What follows are 18 T cell receptor beta chains derived from one specimen sequenced in a study of neurological immune-mediated disorders. Using its own MiXCR run on the 5' RACE reads, TCRdb lists one record per CDR3 protein. The sample yields 30,000 to 35,000 distinct CDR3 sequences, over 3.5% seen once. The sequenced sample was CD4+ T cells from blood. The receptors derive from a woman in her thirties or forties in good health.

This clonotype was counted ten times or more. CDR3 nucleotides: TGTGCCAGCAGTGAATTTTGGACTAGCGGGACGAACACCGGGGAGCTGTTTTTT. This translates into CASSEFWTSGTNTGELFF. The rearrangement joins TRBV25-1 to TRBJ2-2, with 12 nucleotides matching TRBD2. Germline CDR1 MGHDK, CDR2 SYGVNS. This CDR3 spans 18 amino acids. The V segment lost 1 base and the J segment 0 bases; nucleotides outside the gene matches: 3.

This clonotype was counted ten times or more. The chain links TRBV25-1 to TRBJ1-2, with D possibly being TRBD1 (6 bases). V shed 4 bases and J shed 4 bases, with 10 bases lying between them. The CDR3 totals 13 residues. Looked up from germline, CDR1 is MGHDK and CDR2 is SYGVNS. CDR3 amino acids: CASSVGGVYGYTF. CDR3 DNA: TGTGCCAGCAGTGTGGGGGGCGTCTATGGCTACACCTTC.

This clonotype has at least ten counts. The chain combines TRBV10-2 with TRBJ1-3; no definite D call. Deletions cut 3 bases from V and 0 bases from J, with 12 bases between. CDR1 is WSHSY, CDR2 SAAADI, per germline. The length of the CDR3 is 16 residues. The DNA of the CDR3 is TGCGCCAGCAGTGACGGACGGATCATCTCTGGAAACACCATATATTTT. It encodes CASSDGRIISGNTIYF.

Many counts were recorded for this clonotype. The J gene is TRBJ1-3, the V gene TRBV15, with 7 bases lining up with TRBD1. CDR1 LNHNV and CDR2 YYDKDF come from the germline V gene (reference sequence). The CDR3 runs 15 residues. The V gene end was trimmed by 6 bases and the J gene end by 4 bases; junction bases not matched to a gene: 9. The DNA for the CDR3 is TGTGCCACCAGTCCAACAGGGGCGTGGGGAAACACCATATATTTT. Its protein product is CATSPTGAWGNTIYF.

About this clonotype: A much larger clone differs by one base, so this may be a read error. CDR3 protein: CASSPQGGADQPQHF. In DNA, the CDR3 is TGTGCCAGCTCACCACAGGGGGGGGCGGATCAGCCCCAGCATTTT. V and J are TRBV18 and TRBJ1-5, with D perhaps TRBD1 (6 bases). V was trimmed by 1 base and J by 5 bases, leaving 12 bases between them. The CDR3 length is 15 residues. CDR1 KGHSH and CDR2 LQKENI come from the germline V gene.

This clonotype was seen repeatedly, ten times or more. The chain has TRBV21-1 and TRBJ1-2; the table's D call, TRBD1, has no DNA check behind it. TRBV21-1 is listed as a pseudogene. The CDR3 has 16 residues. In nucleotides, the CDR3 is TGTGCCAGCAGCAAAGCCCTCGGAACAGTTCACTATGGCTACACCTTC. Translation: CASSKALGTVHYGYTF.

This clonotype was counted ten times or more. The chain employs TRBV12-3 or TRBV12-4 and TRBJ2-7; no clear D. The CDR3 runs to 13 residues. V dropped 4 bases and J dropped 0 bases, with 7 bases sitting between them. CDR3 sequence: CASSYSNSYEQYF. The DNA of the CDR3 is TGTGCCAGCAGTTACAGTAACTCCTACGAGCAGTACTTC.

This clonotype was found many times. The chain uses TRBV9 and TRBJ1-3, with a weak D call TRBD1 (5 bases). Trimming shortened V by 0 bases and J by 0 bases, and 7 bases separated the two germline ends. The CDR3 runs to 15 residues. Per germline, CDR1 SGDLS and CDR2 YYNGEE. As DNA, the CDR3 is TGTGCCAGCAGCGTAGACGGGGGCTCTGGAAACACCATATATTTT. Translating gives CASSVDGGSGNTIYF.

This clonotype is medium-sized within its sample. The CDR3 region is CASSRAGNEQFF. For the CDR3, the DNA is TGTGCCAGCTCCCGGGCCGGCAATGAGCAGTTCTTC. The chain carries TRBV7-2 and TRBJ2-1; no clear D. The CDR3 sequence is 12 residues long. Germline CDR1 reads SGHTA; CDR2 reads FQGNSA. V gave up 8 bases and J gave up 6 bases, with 11 bases separating them.

This clonotype appeared many times. The chain links TRBV20-1 to TRBJ1-1; a weak D match, TRBD1 (6 bases). V was pared by 0 bases and J by 5 bases, with 13 bases between. The length of the CDR3 is 14 residues. Germline V gene sequence: CDR1 DFQATT, CDR2 SNEGSKA (reference sequence). The CDR3 is CSAREGARGTEAFF. As DNA, the CDR3 is TGCAGTGCTAGAGAGGGGGCACGAGGGACTGAAGCTTTCTTT.

This clonotype was recorded at least ten times. The chain couples TRBV3-1 to TRBJ2-3; weak D call: TRBD2 (5 bases). The CDR3 spans 13 residues. CDR1 and CDR2 (germline): LGHDT, YNNKEL (reference sequence). The ends were cut back, 5 bases at V and 0 bases at J, with 6 bases in the middle. The CDR3 loop reads CASSWTSTDTQYF. As DNA, the CDR3 is TGTGCCAGCAGCTGGACTAGCACAGATACGCAGTATTTT.

There are many counts of this clonotype. V gene TRBV7-2 combines with J gene TRBJ2-1; D gene ambiguous. The ends were cut back, 1 base at V and 4 bases at J, with 5 bases in the middle. The CDR3 length is 13 residues. The V gene's germline CDR1 is SGHTA and CDR2 FQGNSA. CDR3 sequence: CASSLVAYNEQFF. The CDR3 nucleotides read TGTGCCAGCAGCTTAGTGGCTTACAATGAGCAGTTCTTC. Full variable domain (outside the CDR3, taken from reference TRBV7-2 and TRBJ2-1): GAGVSQSPSNKVTEKGKDVELRCDPISGHTALYWYRQSLGQGLEFLIYFQGNSAPDKSGLPSDRFSAERTGGSVSTLTIQRTQQEDSAVYLCASSLVAYNEQFFGPGTRLTVL.

The sample holds many counts of this clonotype. The CDR3 bases are TGTGCCATCAGTGGACCAGGGGGCTCCTACAATGAGCAGTTCTTC. This sequence encodes CAISGPGGSYNEQFF. The chain uses TRBV10-3 and TRBJ2-1, with TRBD1 identical over 7 bases. CDR3 length equals 15 residues. The germline CDR1 and CDR2 sequences are ENHRY and SYGVKD. Trimming took 4 bases from V and 0 from J; bases not matched to a gene: 3.

This clonotype was observed at least ten times. This chain connects TRBV27 to TRBJ2-2; D uncertain. V lost 2 bases to trimming and J lost 5 bases, with 9 bases between them. This CDR3 has 14 residues. Looked up from germline, CDR1 is MNHEY and CDR2 is SMNVEV (reference sequence). The CDR3 spells CASSLRERTGELFF. CDR3 nucleotides: TGTGCCAGCAGTTTAAGGGAACGGACCGGGGAGCTGTTTTTT.

At least ten counts were recorded for this clonotype. The chain has TRBV7-2 and TRBJ2-1, with 7 positions matching TRBD2. Germline values: CDR1 SGHTA, CDR2 FQGNSA. Trimming at V came to 1 base and at J to 9 bases, leaving 6 bases not matched to a gene. The CDR3 has 14 residues. The CDR3 DNA reads as TGTGCCAGCAGCTTAGACCTAGCGGCGGGTGAGCAGTTCTTC. Its translation: CASSLDLAAGEQFF. Full variable domain (remainder filled in from reference TRBV7-2 and TRBJ2-1): GAGVSQSPSNKVTEKGKDVELRCDPISGHTALYWYRQSLGQGLEFLIYFQGNSAPDKSGLPSDRFSAERTGGSVSTLTIQRTQQEDSAVYLCASSLDLAAGEQFFGPGTRLTVL.

This clonotype was detected many times. This chain uses TRBV5-5 with TRBJ1-5; 8 bases agree with TRBD1. Trimming removed 0 bases from V and 7 bases from J; junction bases left unmatched: 3. The CDR3 consists of 14 residues. CDR1 and CDR2 from the germline V gene are SGHKS and YYEKEE (reference sequence). The CDR3 coding sequence is TGTGCCAGCAGCTTGGCAGGGGGCAGACAGCCCCAGCATTTT. Translation gives CASSLAGGRQPQHF.

This clonotype appeared many times. V is TRBV29-1 and J is TRBJ2-3, with 7 positions matching TRBD2. The CDR3 covers 14 residues. CDR1 is SQVTM and CDR2 is ANQGSEA in the germline V gene. V lost 7 bases and J lost 1; bases outside the gene matches: 8. In DNA form, the CDR3 reads TGCAGCGGTCGACTTCGGGGGGGCACAGATACGCAGTATTTT. Translated, it gives CSGRLRGGTDTQYF.

This clonotype was detected ten times or more. The V and J genes are TRBV20-1 and TRBJ2-7, with D possibly TRBD1 on 5 matching bases. This CDR3 contains 14 residues. Trimming cost V 0 bases and J 3 bases, with 12 bases left between them. The germline gives CDR1 DFQATT, CDR2 SNEGSKA (reference sequence). CDR3 bases: TGCAGTGCTAGAGATGGCAGGGTTATCTACGAGCAGTACTTC. Protein: CSARDGRVIYEQYF.